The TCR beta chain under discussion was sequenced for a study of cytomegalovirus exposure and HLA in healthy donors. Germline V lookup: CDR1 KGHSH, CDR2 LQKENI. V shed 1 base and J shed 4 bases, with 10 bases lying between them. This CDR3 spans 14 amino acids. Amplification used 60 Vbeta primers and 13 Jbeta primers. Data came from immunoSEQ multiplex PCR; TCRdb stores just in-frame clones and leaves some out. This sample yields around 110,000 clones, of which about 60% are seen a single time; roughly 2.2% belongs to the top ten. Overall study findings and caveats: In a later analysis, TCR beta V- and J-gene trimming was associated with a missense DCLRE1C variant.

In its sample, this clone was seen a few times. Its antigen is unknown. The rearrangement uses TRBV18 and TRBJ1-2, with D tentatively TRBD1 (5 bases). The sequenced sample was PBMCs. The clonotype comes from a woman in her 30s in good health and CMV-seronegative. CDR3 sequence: CASSPQSDSYGYTF. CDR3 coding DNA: TGTGCCAGCTCACCACAATCTGACAGCTATGGCTACACCTTC.